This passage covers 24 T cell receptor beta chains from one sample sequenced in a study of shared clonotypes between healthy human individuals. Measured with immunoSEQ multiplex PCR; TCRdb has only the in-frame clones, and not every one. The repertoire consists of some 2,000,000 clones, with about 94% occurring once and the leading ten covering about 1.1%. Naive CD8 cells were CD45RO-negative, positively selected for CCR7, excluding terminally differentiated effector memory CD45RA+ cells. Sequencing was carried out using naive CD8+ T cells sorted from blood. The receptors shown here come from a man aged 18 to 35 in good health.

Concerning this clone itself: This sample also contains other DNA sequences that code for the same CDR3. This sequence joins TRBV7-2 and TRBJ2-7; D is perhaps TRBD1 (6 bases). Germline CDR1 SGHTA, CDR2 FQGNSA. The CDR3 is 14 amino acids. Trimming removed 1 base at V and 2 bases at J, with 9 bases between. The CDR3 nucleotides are TGTGCCAGCAGCTTAGGGGCAGGGGCCTACGAGCAGTACTTC. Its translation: CASSLGAGAYEQYF.

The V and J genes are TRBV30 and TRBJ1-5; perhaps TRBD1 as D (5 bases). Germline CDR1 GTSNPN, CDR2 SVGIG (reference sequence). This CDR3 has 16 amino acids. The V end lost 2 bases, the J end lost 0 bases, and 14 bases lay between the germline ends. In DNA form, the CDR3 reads TGTGCCTGGAGTCCCTATGGGGACTATAGCAATCAGCCCCAGCATTTT. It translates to CAWSPYGDYSNQPQHF.

CDR3 loop: CAWNRQEDTQYF. CDR3 bases: TGTGCCTGGAATCGACAGGAAGATACGCAGTATTTT. The chain has TRBV30 and TRBJ2-3; perhaps TRBD1 as D (6 bases). V lost 4 bases to trimming and J lost 5 bases, with 10 bases between them. The CDR3 loop spans 12 amino acids. Per the germline V gene, CDR1 is GTSNPN and CDR2 is SVGIG (reference sequence). Based on the CDR3 plus reference TRBV30 and TRBJ2-3, the full variable domain is SQTIHQWPATLVQPVGSPLSLECTVEGTSNPNLYWYRQAAGRGLQLLFYSVGIGQISSEVPQNLSASRPQDRQFILSSKKLLLSDSGFYLCAWNRQEDTQYFGPGTRLTVL.

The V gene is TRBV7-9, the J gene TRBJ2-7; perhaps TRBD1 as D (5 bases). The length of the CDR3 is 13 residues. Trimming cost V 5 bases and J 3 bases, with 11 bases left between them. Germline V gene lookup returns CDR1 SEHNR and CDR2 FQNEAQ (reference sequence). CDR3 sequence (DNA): TGTGCCAGCAGCACTGACAGATTCTACGAGCAGTACTTC. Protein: CASSTDRFYEQYF.

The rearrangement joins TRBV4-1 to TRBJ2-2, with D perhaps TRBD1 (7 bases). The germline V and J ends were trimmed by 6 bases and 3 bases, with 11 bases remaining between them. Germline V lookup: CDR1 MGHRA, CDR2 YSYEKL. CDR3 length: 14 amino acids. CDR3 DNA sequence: TGCGCCAGCAGAGTCAGGGGGGACACCGGGGAGCTGTTTTTT. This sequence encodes CASRVRGDTGELFF.

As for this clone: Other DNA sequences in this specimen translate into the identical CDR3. The CDR3 is CASSLGGLNTEAFF. As DNA, the CDR3 is TGTGCCAGCAGCTTAGGGGGATTGAACACTGAAGCTTTCTTT. The chain has TRBV5-6 and TRBJ1-1; perhaps TRBD1 as D (6 bases). This CDR3 region has 14 residues. CDR1 SGHDT and CDR2 YYEEEE come from the germline V gene. Deletions cut 2 bases from V and 0 bases from J, with 8 bases between.

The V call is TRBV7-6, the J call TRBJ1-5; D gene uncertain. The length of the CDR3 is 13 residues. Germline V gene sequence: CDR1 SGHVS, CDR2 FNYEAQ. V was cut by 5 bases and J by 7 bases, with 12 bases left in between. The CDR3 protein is CASSRPWSQPQHF. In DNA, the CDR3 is TGTGCCAGCAGCCGACCATGGTCCCAGCCCCAGCATTTT.

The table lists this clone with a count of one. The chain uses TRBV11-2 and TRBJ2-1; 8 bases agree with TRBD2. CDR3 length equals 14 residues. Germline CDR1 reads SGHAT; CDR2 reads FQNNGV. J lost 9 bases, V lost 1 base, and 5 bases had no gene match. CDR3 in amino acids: CASSLVGGAFEQFF. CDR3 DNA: TGTGCCAGCAGCTTAGTCGGGGGGGCCTTTGAGCAGTTCTTC.

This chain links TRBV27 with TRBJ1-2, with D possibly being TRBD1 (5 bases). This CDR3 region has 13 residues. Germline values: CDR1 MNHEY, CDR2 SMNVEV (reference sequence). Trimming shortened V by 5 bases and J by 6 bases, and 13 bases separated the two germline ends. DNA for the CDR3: TGTGCCAGCAGTCTGCGGGGGGGGGATGGCTACACCTTC. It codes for CASSLRGGDGYTF.

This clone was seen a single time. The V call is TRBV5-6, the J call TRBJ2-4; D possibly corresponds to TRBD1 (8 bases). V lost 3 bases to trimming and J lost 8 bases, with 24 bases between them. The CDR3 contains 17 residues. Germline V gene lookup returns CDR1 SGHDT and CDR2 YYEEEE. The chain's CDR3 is CASSSGPPQGEGDIQYF. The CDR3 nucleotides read TGTGCCAGCAGCTCCGGACCCCCACAGGGGGAGGGAGACATTCAGTACTTC.

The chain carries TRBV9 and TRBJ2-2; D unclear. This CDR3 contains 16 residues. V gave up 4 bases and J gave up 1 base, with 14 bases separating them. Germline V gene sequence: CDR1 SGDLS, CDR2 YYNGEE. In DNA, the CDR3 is TGTGCCAGCAGCCCCTTAGGAAGCGAGAACACCGGGGAGCTGTTTTTT. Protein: CASSPLGSENTGELFF.

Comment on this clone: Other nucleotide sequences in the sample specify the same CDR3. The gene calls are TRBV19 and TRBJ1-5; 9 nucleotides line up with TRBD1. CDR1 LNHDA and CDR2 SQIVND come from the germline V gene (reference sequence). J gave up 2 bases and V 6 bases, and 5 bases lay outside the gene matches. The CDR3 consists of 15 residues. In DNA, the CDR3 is TGTGCCAGTAGGAGGGACAGGGAGGGCAATCAGCCCCAGCATTTT. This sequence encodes CASRRDREGNQPQHF. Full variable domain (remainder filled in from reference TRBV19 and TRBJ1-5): DGGITQSPKYLFRKEGQNVTLSCEQNLNHDAMYWYRQDPGQGLRLIYYSQIVNDFQKGDIAEGYSVSREKKESFPLTVTSAQKNPTAFYLCASRRDREGNQPQHFGDGTRLSIL.

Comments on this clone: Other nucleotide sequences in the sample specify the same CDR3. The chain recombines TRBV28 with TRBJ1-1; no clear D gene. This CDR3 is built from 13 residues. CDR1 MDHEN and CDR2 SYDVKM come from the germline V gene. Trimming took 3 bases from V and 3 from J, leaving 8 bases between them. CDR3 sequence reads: CASSFRGYTEAFF. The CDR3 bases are TGTGCCAGCAGTTTTAGAGGGTACACTGAAGCTTTCTTT. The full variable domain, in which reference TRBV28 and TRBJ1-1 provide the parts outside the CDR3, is DVKVTQSSRYLVKRTGEKVFLECVQDMDHENMFWYRQDPGLGLRLIYFSYDVKMKEKGDIPEGYSVSREKKERFSLILESASTNQTSMYLCASSFRGYTEAFFGQGTRLTVV.

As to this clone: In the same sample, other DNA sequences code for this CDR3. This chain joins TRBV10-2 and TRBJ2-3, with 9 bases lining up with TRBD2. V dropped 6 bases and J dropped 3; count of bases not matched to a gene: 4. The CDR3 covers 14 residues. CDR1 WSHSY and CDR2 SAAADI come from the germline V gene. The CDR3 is CASSLAGSTDTQYF. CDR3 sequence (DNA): TGCGCCAGCAGCCTAGCGGGGTCGACAGATACGCAGTATTTT.

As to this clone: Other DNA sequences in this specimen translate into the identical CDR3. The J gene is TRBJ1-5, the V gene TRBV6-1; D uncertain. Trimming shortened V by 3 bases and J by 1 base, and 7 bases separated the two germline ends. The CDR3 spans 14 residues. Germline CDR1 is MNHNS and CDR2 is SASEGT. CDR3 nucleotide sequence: TGTGCCAGCAGTGATCTCGGAAGCAATCAGCCCCAGCATTTT. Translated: CASSDLGSNQPQHF.

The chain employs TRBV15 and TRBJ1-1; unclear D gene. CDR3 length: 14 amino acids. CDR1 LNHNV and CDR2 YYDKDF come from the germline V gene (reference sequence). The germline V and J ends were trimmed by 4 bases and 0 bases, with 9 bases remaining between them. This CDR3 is CATSKDPMNTEAFF. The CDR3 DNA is TGTGCCACCAGCAAGGACCCAATGAACACTGAAGCTTTCTTT.

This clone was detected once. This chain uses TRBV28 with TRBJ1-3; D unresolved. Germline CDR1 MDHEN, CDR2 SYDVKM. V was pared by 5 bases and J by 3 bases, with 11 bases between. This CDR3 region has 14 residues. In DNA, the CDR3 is TGTGCCAGCAGTCCCAGCCGTATTGGAAACACCATATATTTT. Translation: CASSPSRIGNTIYF.

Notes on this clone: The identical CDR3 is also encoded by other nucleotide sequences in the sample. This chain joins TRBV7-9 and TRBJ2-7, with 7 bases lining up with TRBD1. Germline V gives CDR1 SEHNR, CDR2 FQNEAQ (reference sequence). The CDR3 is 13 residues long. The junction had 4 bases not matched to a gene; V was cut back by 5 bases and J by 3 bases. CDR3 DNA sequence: TGTGCCAGCAGCGAAGACAGGGTCTACGAGCAGTACTTC. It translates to CASSEDRVYEQYF.

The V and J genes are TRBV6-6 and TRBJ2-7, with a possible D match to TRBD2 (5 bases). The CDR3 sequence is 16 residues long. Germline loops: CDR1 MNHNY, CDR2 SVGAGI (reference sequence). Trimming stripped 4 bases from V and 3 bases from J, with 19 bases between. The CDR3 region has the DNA TGTGCCAGCAGTTCTCTGAGGCCCCCGGGGAGCTACGAGCAGTACTTC. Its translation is CASSSLRPPGSYEQYF.

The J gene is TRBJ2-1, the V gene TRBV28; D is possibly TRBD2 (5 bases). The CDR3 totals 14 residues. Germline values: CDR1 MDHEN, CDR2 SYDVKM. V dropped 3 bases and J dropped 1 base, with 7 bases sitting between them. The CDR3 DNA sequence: TGTGCCAGCAGTTTCGGCGGGTCCTACAATGAGCAGTTCTTC. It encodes CASSFGGSYNEQFF.

The CDR3 region has the DNA TGTGCCAGCAGCTTCGGACTAGCGGGCGGAGAGACCCAGTACTTC. This translates into CASSFGLAGGETQYF. The chain joins TRBV7-9 to TRBJ2-5; the match to TRBD2 covers 11 bases. Trimming took 3 bases from V and 4 from J; bases not matched to a gene: 4. From germline, CDR1 is SEHNR and CDR2 FQNEAQ (reference sequence). The length of the CDR3 is 15 residues.

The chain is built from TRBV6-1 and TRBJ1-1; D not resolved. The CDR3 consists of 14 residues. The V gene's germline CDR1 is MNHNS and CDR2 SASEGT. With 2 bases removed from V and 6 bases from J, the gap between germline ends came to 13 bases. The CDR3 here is CASSERSYSAEAFF. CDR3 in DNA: TGTGCCAGCAGTGAACGATCTTATAGCGCTGAAGCTTTCTTT.

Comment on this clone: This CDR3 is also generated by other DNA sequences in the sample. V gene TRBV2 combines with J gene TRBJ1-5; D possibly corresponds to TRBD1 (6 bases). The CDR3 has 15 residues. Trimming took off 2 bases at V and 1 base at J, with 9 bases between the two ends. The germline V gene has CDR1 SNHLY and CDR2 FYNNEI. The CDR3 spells CASSERTASNQPQHF. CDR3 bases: TGTGCCAGCAGTGAAAGGACAGCAAGCAATCAGCCCCAGCATTTT.

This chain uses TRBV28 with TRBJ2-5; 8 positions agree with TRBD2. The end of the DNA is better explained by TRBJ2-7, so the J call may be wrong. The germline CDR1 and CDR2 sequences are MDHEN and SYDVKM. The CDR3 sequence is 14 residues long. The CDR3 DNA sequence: TGTGCCAGCATCCAAAGCGGGAGCTCCTACGAGCAGTACTTC. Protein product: CASIQSGSSYEQYF.